This T cell receptor (beta chain) comes out of a study of T cells after somatic rescue of genetic block. Repertoires were generated with immunoSEQ multiplex PCR, while TCRdb's copy carries only in-frame clones and drops some. The sample yields more than 10,000 clones, approximately 80% seen once. The germline CDR1 and CDR2 sequences are SGHNT and YYREEE (reference sequence). The CDR3 has 18 residues. The trim removed 0 bases at V and 1 base at J, leaving 11 bases unmatched. This chain connects TRBV5-4 to TRBJ2-3; TRBD2 matches 7 bases. The sequence was obtained from a boy aged 10-17 years. Sequencing used peripheral blood mononuclear cells (PBMCs). As DNA, the CDR3 is TGTGCCAGCAGCTTGGAACTAGCGCCCGTGAGCGGCACAGATACGCAGTATTTT. It is translated as CASSLELAPVSGTDTQYF. Based on the CDR3 plus reference TRBV5-4 and TRBJ2-3, the full variable domain is ETGVTQSPTHLIKTRGQQVTLRCSSQSGHNTVSWYQQALGQGPQFIFQYYREEENGRGNFPPRFSGLQFPNYSSELNVNALELDDSALYLCASSLELAPVSGTDTQYFGPGTRLTVL.